This TCR beta chain originates from a study of cytomegalovirus exposure and HLA in healthy donors. Overall study findings and caveats: The tendency of first-cohort TCR clusters to co-occur in the roughly 110 validation repertoires was the finding of a later analysis. Most TCR sequences were rare, but some public TCRs occurred in many donors. With high specificity and sensitivity, the classifier reportedly diagnosed cytomegalovirus status.

Turning to this clone: No antigen is known for it.

The roughly 120-subject validation cohort, separate from the approximately 670-subject first cohort, included the donors. Germline V gives CDR1 SGHNT, CDR2 YYREEE (reference sequence). This CDR3 region has 14 residues. Trimming cost V 4 bases and J 5 bases; bases outside gene matches: 5. Produced via immunoSEQ multiplex PCR; TCRdb's table is partial and in-frame only. The data show 97,000 or so clones, with roughly nine tenths seen just once and around 6.3% held by the top ten. The TCR was taken from a man in his late teens or twenties in good health and CMV-seropositive. The chain links TRBV5-4 to TRBJ2-5, with 10 bases lining up with TRBD1. Sequenced input: PBMCs. The CDR3 coding sequence is TGTGCCAGCAGCCTGACAGGGGGCCGGGAGACCCAGTACTTC. As protein: CASSLTGGRETQYF.